Listed here are 4 T cell receptor beta chains from one sample, sequenced in a study of shared clonotypes between healthy human individuals. Only in-frame clones appear in the TCRdb table, and some are missing; sequencing was by immunoSEQ multiplex PCR. This table has approximately 980,000 clones, around 80% appearing once. Sequenced sample: memory CD4+ T cells sorted from blood. As to subset: CD45RA-negative fraction. The source is a young man in good health.

This clone was detected a few times. The rearrangement joins TRBV5-8 to TRBJ1-4, with a possible D match to TRBD1 (6 bases). The CDR3 length is 14 residues. Germline V gene lookup returns CDR1 SGHTS and CDR2 YDEGEE. Trimming pared 2 bases from V and 6 bases from J, leaving 11 bases between. The CDR3 loop is CASSFGTRDEKLFF. The CDR3 nucleotides are TGTGCCAGCAGCTTCGGGACACGCGATGAAAAACTGTTTTTT.

The chain joins TRBV20-1 to TRBJ2-1; D ambiguous. Germline-derived CDR1 and CDR2 are DFQATT and SNEGSKA (reference sequence). Trimming removed 3 bases from V and 4 bases from J, with 1 base in between. This CDR3 is built from 10 residues. The CDR3 loop is CSARYNEQFF. The CDR3 nucleotides read TGCAGTGCTAGGTACAATGAGCAGTTCTTC.

This clone was detected ten times or more. The chain carries TRBV28 and TRBJ2-1, with D maybe TRBD1 (6 bases). The CDR3 loop spans 15 amino acids. Per germline, CDR1 MDHEN and CDR2 SYDVKM. The V end lost 5 bases, the J end lost 8 bases, and 19 bases lay between the germline ends. The CDR3 is CASSPTGIRGDEQFF. The CDR3 nucleotides read TGTGCCAGCAGTCCGACAGGTATACGAGGCGATGAGCAGTTCTTC.

The chain employs TRBV29-1 and TRBJ2-3; 7 positions agree with TRBD2. Germline-derived CDR1 and CDR2 are SQVTM and ANQGSEA. The CDR3 length is 13 residues. The ends lost 6 bases at V and 6 bases at J; junction bases unmatched: 9. The CDR3 bases are TGCAGCGTCGAGGCTAGCGGACACGATACGCAGTATTTT. Encoded protein: CSVEASGHDTQYF.